The text below deals with one T cell receptor (beta chain). The clone's antigen remains unknown. Base-call qualities are not available, and no considerably larger clone is one nucleotide away. There are 15 amino acids in the CDR3, from cysteine to phenylalanine inclusive. The read is trimmed to its CDR3 DNA, 45 bases read in frame from base 1. As encoded in the germline V gene, CDR1 is KGHSH while CDR2 is LQKENI. Trimming costs V 2 bases and J 1 base, and their ends lie 11 bases apart. The collaborating institutions used their own protocols to collect whole blood in K2EDTA tubes. Collaborator samples were shipped for TCRbeta analysis as frozen whole blood, isolated PBMCs, or DNA extracted from either sample type. This sample is drawn from a study of blood T cell repertoires in COVID-19 (TCRdb year 2020). For the study in its entirety: The collaborator samples originated in the United States, Italy and Spain and spanned the acute and convalescent phases of COVID-19. The material from the prospective study consisted of cDNA or gDNA derived from T cells, B-cell-depleted T cells, or PBMCs. Deeply sampled blood TCRbeta repertoires from subjects exposed to, actively infected with, or recovered from COVID-19 were included in the dataset. The repertoires were released in a freely available public database meant as a resource for research on the immune response to SARS-CoV-2. The samples were drawn from two sources: the first 160 participants of the ongoing ImmuneRACE study, and about 1,300 subjects contributed by 6 global collaborators. Sample metadata almost always included a de-identified subject ID, COVID-19 status, age in years and sex. Where available, HLA class I and class II types were obtained from metadata supplied by the sample provider rather than from assay-based typing.

TCRbeta CDR3 regions were amplified from genomic DNA by means of the immunoSEQ Assay, a bias-controlled multiplex PCR. The authors processed their data as follows. Nucleated cell counts per sample were estimated from amplification of reference gene primers within the assay. To quantify the absolute abundance of each unique TCRbeta CDR3 rearrangement, sequence reads were collapsed and filtered. For each sample, productive Simpson clonality was calculated by taking the square root of Simpson's diversity index across productive rearrangements. What TCRdb holds here is the immuneACCESS table cut down to in-frame rearrangements. Part of the clones is not present; checked against another copy, under half of the missing clones reflect an unresolved V gene, and the others are unexplained. The V and J calls and the clone size are those of that table, but D and trimming were determined from the DNA. In all, the sample holds 80,000 to 100,000 clones, and 75% to 95% of those were seen once. The ten largest account for about 1.7% of the sample.

Here is what the overall study found, with its caveats: Clinical and demographic metadata were provided uncurated, with the amount varying by source and participant.

The source material was peripheral blood. The chain uses TRBV18 and TRBJ2-5, and possibly TRBD1, on 5 matching bases. The clonotype originates from a man aged 55-75 years with acute or convalescent COVID-19. The DNA is as follows: TGTGCCAGCTCACCAAGAAGGGGTGGCCAAGAGACCCAGTACTTC. Its product reads: CASSPRRGGQETQYF.